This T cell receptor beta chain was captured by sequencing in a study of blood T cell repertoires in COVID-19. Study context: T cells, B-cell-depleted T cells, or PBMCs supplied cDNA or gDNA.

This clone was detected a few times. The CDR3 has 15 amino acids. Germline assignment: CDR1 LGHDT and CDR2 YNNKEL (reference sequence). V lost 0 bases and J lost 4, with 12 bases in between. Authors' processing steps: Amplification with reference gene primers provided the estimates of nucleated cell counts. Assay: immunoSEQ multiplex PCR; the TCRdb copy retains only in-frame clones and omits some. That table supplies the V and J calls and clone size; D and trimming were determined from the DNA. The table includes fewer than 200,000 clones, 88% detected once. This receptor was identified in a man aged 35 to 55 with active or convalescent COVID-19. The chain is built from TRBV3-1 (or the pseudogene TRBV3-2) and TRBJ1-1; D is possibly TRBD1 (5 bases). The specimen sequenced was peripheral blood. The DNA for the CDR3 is TGTGCCAGCAGCCAAGAACTAATGGGGGGCACTGAAGCTTTCTTT. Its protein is CASSQELMGGTEAFF.